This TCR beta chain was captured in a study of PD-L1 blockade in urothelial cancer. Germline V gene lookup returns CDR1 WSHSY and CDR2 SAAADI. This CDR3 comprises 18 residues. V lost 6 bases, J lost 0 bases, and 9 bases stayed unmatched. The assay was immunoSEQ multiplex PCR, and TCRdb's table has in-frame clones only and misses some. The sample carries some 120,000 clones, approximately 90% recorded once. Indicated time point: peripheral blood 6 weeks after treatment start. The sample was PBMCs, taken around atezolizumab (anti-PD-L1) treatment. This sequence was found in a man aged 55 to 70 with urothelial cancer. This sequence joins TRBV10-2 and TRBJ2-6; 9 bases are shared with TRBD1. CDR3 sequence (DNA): TGCGCCAGCAGAGGTACGGACAGGGGCTCCTCTGGGGCCAACGTCCTGACTTTC. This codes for CASRGTDRGSSGANVLTF.